The clone carrying this T cell receptor beta chain was seen only once. Using immunoSEQ multiplex PCR, the repertoire was profiled, and TCRdb retains in-frame clones only, with some absent. The sample yields some 95,000 clones, around 90% seen once. This record belongs to a study of blood T cell repertoires in COVID-19. This receptor was obtained from a man in his 70s with acute or convalescent COVID-19. Source material: peripheral blood.

The CDR3 is CASSLGLAGPNEQFF. The CDR3 DNA reads as TGTGCCAGCAGCTTAGGACTAGCGGGGCCCAATGAGCAGTTCTTC. The chain recombines TRBV7-7 with TRBJ2-1; 11 nucleotides align to TRBD2. This CDR3 has 15 amino acids. Germline lookup yields CDR1 SSHAT and CDR2 FNYEAQ (reference sequence). V lost 1 base and J lost 6; bases outside the gene matches: 2. The variable domain in full, completed from reference TRBV7-7 and TRBJ2-1, reads GAGVSQSPRYKVTKRGQDVTLRCDPISSHATLYWYQQALGQGPEFLTYFNYEAQPDKSGLPSDRFSAERPEGSISTLTIQRTEQRDSAMYRCASSLGLAGPNEQFFGPGTRLTVL.